The present T cell receptor beta chain was sequenced within a study of blood T cell repertoires in COVID-19. Recruits, aged roughly 18 to 100 years, lived in approximately 26 US areas. Per germline, CDR1 SGDLS and CDR2 YYNGEE. The V and J ends lost 7 bases and 2 bases, in that order; junction bases with no gene match: 8. The CDR3 loop spans 16 amino acids. This table comes from immunoSEQ multiplex PCR, and its TCRdb copy is limited to in-frame clones, with some not included. The repertoire includes roughly 180,000 clones, roughly 80% of them detected once, and 12% sits in the top ten. Sequencing was performed on PBMCs or T cells enriched from blood (not recorded which). The clonotype was recovered from a man in his forties who had recovered from COVID-19. The chain joins TRBV9 to TRBJ2-5; 13 bases match TRBD2. CDR3 sequence: CASGTSGKVLQETQYF. The CDR3 nucleotides read TGTGCCAGCGGGACTAGCGGGAAGGTATTGCAAGAGACCCAGTACTTC.